The 24 T cell receptor beta chains reported below all come from one sample, sequenced in a study of T cells in Graves' hyperthyroidism and ophthalmopathy (dated by TCRdb to between 2018 and 2020). The library was generated by multiplex PCR. Instrument used: Illumina HiSeq 2000. The TCR beta CDR3 regions were amplified from the RNA transcripts. A first-round RT-PCR of the TCR CDR3 used the HTBI primer set with the Qiagen OneStep RT-PCR kit. TCRdb passed the public sequencing reads through fastp at Q25 and MiXCR, retaining productive beta sequences. Under each unique CDR3 protein, matching rows form one entry showing the most common genes and DNA. A total of 350,000 to 400,000 distinct CDR3 sequences appear in this sample, under 20% of them only once. The ten top clones hold around 4% of the sample. Sequencing used blood. The receptor source for this set is a woman aged 18-29 years with Graves' hyperthyroidism.

A word on this clonotype: At one of its ends the junction is not consistent with the germline gene, which may arise from a read error. The chain carries TRBV6-1 and TRBJ2-7; D gene ambiguous. The germline gives CDR1 MNHNS, CDR2 SASEGT. CDR3 size: 11 residues. The CDR3 region has the DNA TGTGCCAGCACGGCAAACTACGATCAGTACTTC. Its protein is CASTANYDQYF.

This clonotype was seen many times. The chain couples TRBV11-1 to TRBJ2-2; D is ambiguous. The CDR3 has 16 residues. Germline CDR1 SGHAT, CDR2 FQDESV (reference sequence). Trimming removed 0 bases from V and 1 base from J, with 9 bases in between. DNA of the CDR3: TGTGCCAGCAGCTTAGCCCTAAGGCTGAACACCGGGGAGCTGTTTTTT. Amino acid sequence: CASSLALRLNTGELFF. The entire variable domain, with the rest obtained from reference TRBV11-1 and TRBJ2-2, is as follows: EAEVAQSPRYKITEKSQAVAFWCDPISGHATLYWYRQILGQGPELLVQFQDESVVDDSQLPKDRFSAERLKGVDSTLKIQPAELGDSAMYLCASSLALRLNTGELFFGEGSRLTVL.

This chain uses TRBV6-5 with TRBJ1-1; TRBD1 agrees at 7 bases. Germline CDR1 MNHEY, CDR2 SVGAGI. V shed 2 bases, J shed 3 bases, and the junction held 9 bases outside the gene matches. This CDR3 has 16 residues. The CDR3 here is CASSYPGPGGHTEAFF. In DNA form, the CDR3 reads TGTGCCAGCAGTTACCCCGGCCCAGGGGGGCACACTGAAGCTTTCTTT.

This clonotype was counted many times. This chain joins TRBV13 and TRBJ2-5; D call uncertain. V lost 6 bases, J lost 1 base, and 9 bases lay in between. Per germline, CDR1 PRHDT and CDR2 FYEKMQ (reference sequence). The CDR3 consists of 13 residues. Written as DNA, the CDR3 is TGTGCCAGCAGGGGCCCGGGCCAAGAGACCCAGTACTTC. Its protein is CASRGPGQETQYF. The full variable domain, with the rest looked up from reference TRBV13 and TRBJ2-5, is AAGVIQSPRHLIKEKRETATLKCYPIPRHDTVYWYQQGPGQDPQFLISFYEKMQSDKGSIPDRFSAQQFSDYHSELNMSSLELGDSALYFCASRGPGQETQYFGPGTRLLVL.

This clonotype was seen at least ten times. The rearrangement links TRBV7-2 to TRBJ2-1; D assignment may be TRBD1 or TRBD2 (5 bases each). Germline assignment: CDR1 SGHTA and CDR2 FQGNSA. The CDR3 runs to 12 residues. V was clipped by 1 base and J by 12 bases, with 10 bases between them. The CDR3 loop reads CASSLDRDPQFF. In DNA form, the CDR3 reads TGTGCCAGCAGCTTAGATCGGGACCCGCAGTTCTTC. Filled out from reference TRBV7-2 and TRBJ2-1, the complete variable domain reads GAGVSQSPSNKVTEKGKDVELRCDPISGHTALYWYRQSLGQGLEFLIYFQGNSAPDKSGLPSDRFSAERTGGSVSTLTIQRTQQEDSAVYLCASSLDRDPQFFGPGTRLTVL.

This clonotype was seen at least ten times. The CDR3 loop reads CASSDQSQTGVNEQYF. The CDR3 bases are TGTGCCAGCAGTGATCAATCCCAGACAGGGGTGAACGAGCAGTACTTC. The genes are TRBV25-1 and TRBJ2-7; 8 nucleotides align to TRBD1. The V segment lost 3 bases and the J segment 5 bases; nucleotides outside the gene matches: 12. The germline gives CDR1 MGHDK, CDR2 SYGVNS. CDR3 size: 16 residues.

The rearrangement joins TRBV6-5 to TRBJ1-1; D remains ambiguous. Germline CDR1 reads MNHEY; CDR2 reads SVGAGI. The germline V and J ends were trimmed by 4 bases and 4 bases, with 10 bases remaining between them. The CDR3 has 13 residues. The CDR3 region has the DNA TGTGCCAGCAGTTTACTGATTCGCACTGAAGCTTTCTTT. Its translation is CASSLLIRTEAFF.

This clonotype was counted many times. This rearrangement joins TRBV20-1 to TRBJ2-7, with D tentatively TRBD2 (6 bases). Germline-derived CDR1 and CDR2 are DFQATT and SNEGSKA (reference sequence). The CDR3 extends over 12 amino acids. V was clipped by 6 bases and J by 0 bases, with 9 bases between them. CDR3 in amino acids: CSAWGDSYEQYF. CDR3 nucleotides: TGCAGTGCCTGGGGGGACTCCTACGAGCAGTACTTC.

This chain connects TRBV2 to TRBJ2-1; 8 bases are shared with TRBD2. With 3 bases clipped from V and 4 bases from J, the junction kept 11 bases outside the gene matches. CDR1 is SNHLY, CDR2 FYNNEI, per germline. There are 17 residues in the CDR3. The CDR3 DNA sequence: TGTGCCAGCAGTGAGGGAACAGCGGGGGTTCAATACAATGAGCAGTTCTTC. As protein: CASSEGTAGVQYNEQFF.

This clonotype was seen at least ten times. The CDR3 bases are TGTGCCATCAGTGATACAGGGGGCACTGAAGCTTTCTTT. Protein sequence: CAISDTGGTEAFF. The rearrangement joins TRBV10-3 to TRBJ1-1; 8 bases fit TRBD1. Germline CDR1 ENHRY, CDR2 SYGVKD. This CDR3 spans 13 amino acids. V trimming: 3 bases; J trimming: 4 bases; junction bases outside the gene matches: 1.

This clonotype was counted many times. The chain is built from TRBV27 and TRBJ1-5; D gene ambiguous. Germline V CDR1 and CDR2: MNHEY, SMNVEV (reference sequence). The CDR3 totals 16 residues. V lost 5 bases to trimming and J lost 2 bases, with 16 bases between them. Here the CDR3 DNA reads TGTGCCAGCAGTCCCCTACCACAGATGGGCAATCAGCCCCAGCATTTT. Its protein is CASSPLPQMGNQPQHF.

This clonotype came up many times. CDR3 DNA sequence: TGTGCCAGCAGCGTAGATTACAGAGAAGAGACCCAGTACTTC. It translates to CASSVDYREETQYF. The rearrangement links TRBV9 to TRBJ2-5; no firm D call. This CDR3 contains 14 residues. The V gene lost 0 bases and the J gene lost 3 bases, with 9 bases spanning the gap. CDR1 SGDLS and CDR2 YYNGEE come from the germline V gene.

The CDR3 sequence is CASSYSRSVTQGHTF. The CDR3 DNA follows: TGTGCCAGCAGTTACTCGAGATCGGTGACACAAGGGCACACCTTC. This chain joins TRBV6-5 and TRBJ1-2, with no clear D. Trimming took 0 bases from V and 12 from J, leaving 20 bases between them. The CDR3 is made up of 15 amino acids. From germline, CDR1 is MNHEY and CDR2 SVGAGI.

This clonotype came up many times. The chain is built from TRBV5-6 and TRBJ1-5, with 7 bases matching TRBD1. There are 12 residues in the CDR3. Trimming cost V 0 bases and J 9 bases; bases outside gene matches: 0. CDR1 SGHDT and CDR2 YYEEEE come from the germline V gene. The CDR3 here is CASSLGDRPQHF. In nucleotides, the CDR3 is TGTGCCAGCAGCTTGGGGGACAGGCCCCAGCATTTT.

This clonotype was detected many times. The chain uses TRBV28 and TRBJ2-7; 9 bases match TRBD1. The trim removed 5 bases at V and 5 bases at J, leaving 4 bases unmatched. From germline, CDR1 is MDHEN and CDR2 SYDVKM. The CDR3 totals 13 residues. CDR3 protein: CASSHRDRDEQYF. The CDR3 bases are TGTGCCAGCAGTCACCGGGACAGGGACGAGCAGTACTTC.

This clonotype was seen repeatedly, ten times or more. The chain has TRBV12-3 or TRBV12-4 and TRBJ1-5; the match to TRBD1 covers 7 bases. V trimming: 8 bases; J trimming: 3 bases; junction bases outside the gene matches: 4. The CDR3 has 13 amino acids. Here the CDR3 reads CASRRGINQPQHF. CDR3 in DNA: TGTGCCAGCCGCAGGGGGATCAATCAGCCCCAGCATTTT.

Many counts were recorded for this clonotype. J is TRBJ2-7 and V is TRBV11-2; D uncertain. The germline V gene encodes CDR1 SGHAT and CDR2 FQNNGV. Trimming took off 1 base at V and 6 bases at J, with 7 bases between the two ends. The CDR3 is made up of 12 amino acids. The CDR3 coding sequence is TGTGCCAGCAGCTTAGGAGCTTCCGAGCAGTACTTC. It specifies CASSLGASEQYF. Drawing the rest from reference TRBV11-2 and TRBJ2-7, the complete variable domain is EAGVAQSPRYKIIEKRQSVAFWCNPISGHATLYWYQQILGQGPKLLIQFQNNGVVDDSQLPKDRFSAERLKGVDSTLKIQPAKLEDSAVYLCASSLGASEQYFGPGTRLTVT.

This clonotype was seen repeatedly, ten times or more. This chain's CDR3 is CASSRRRGNQPQHF. As DNA, the CDR3 is TGTGCCAGCAGTCGACGGCGGGGCAATCAGCCCCAGCATTTT. The rearrangement uses TRBV2 and TRBJ1-5, with D hard to call. Between the trimmed V and J ends, which lost 5 bases and 2 bases, there was a span of 10 bases. CDR1 SNHLY and CDR2 FYNNEI come from the germline V gene. The CDR3 spans 14 residues.

This clonotype came up a few times. At one end, the junction sequence differs from germline, possibly due to a read error. This chain joins TRBV2 and TRBJ1-4; no firm D call. Germline CDR1 reads SNHLY; CDR2 reads FYNNEI. The CDR3 runs to 14 residues. The CDR3 nucleotides are TGTGCCGGCAGTGTGCCTGCAACTAATGAAAAACTGTTTTTT. Its protein is CAGSVPATNEKLFF.

The table lists this clonotype with a few counts. It may be a read error: a sequence one base away is much more abundant. This is likely a read error, given that the CDR3 carries no conserved phenylalanine or tryptophan at its end. This chain connects TRBV7-6 to TRBJ2-7; tentatively, D is TRBD2 (6 bases). The CDR3 runs 14 residues. The germline V gene has CDR1 SGHVS and CDR2 FNYEAQ. This CDR3 reads CASSVAAYSYEQYS. The CDR3 DNA sequence: TGTGCCAGCAGCGTAGCGGCTTATTCCTACGAGCAGTACTCC.

This clonotype was detected ten times or more. This chain joins TRBV6-5 and TRBJ1-2; D remains unclear. Trimming removed 6 bases at V and 5 bases at J, with 13 bases between. Germline V CDR1 and CDR2: MNHEY, SVGAGI. The CDR3 has 13 amino acids. CDR3 sequence reads: CASSQVPVYGYTF. In nucleotides, the CDR3 is TGTGCCAGCAGCCAAGTCCCGGTTTATGGCTACACCTTC.

This clonotype was picked up a small number of times. The V gene is TRBV2, the J gene TRBJ1-2; tentative D call: TRBD1 (6 bases). The CDR3 contains 13 residues. CDR1 is SNHLY, CDR2 FYNNEI, per germline. V lost 8 bases and J lost 2, with 12 bases in between. The CDR3 DNA is TGTGCCAGCGGTCAACAGGGAAACTATGGCTACACCTTC. It translates to CASGQQGNYGYTF.

This clonotype was counted at least ten times. The chain joins TRBV20-1 to TRBJ2-7, with no clear D. The V gene lost 7 bases and the J gene lost 6 bases, with 10 bases spanning the gap. There are 10 residues in the CDR3. CDR1 and CDR2 (germline): DFQATT, SNEGSKA (reference sequence). The CDR3 sequence is CSVFGGEQYF. Here the CDR3 DNA reads TGCAGTGTTTTTGGCGGCGAGCAGTACTTC.

This clonotype showed up many times. The chain is built from TRBV19 and TRBJ2-7; TRBD1 matches at 11 bases. J gave up 7 bases and V 7 bases, and 9 bases lay outside the gene matches. The germline gives CDR1 LNHDA, CDR2 SQIVND (reference sequence). CDR3 size: 14 residues. CDR3 bases: TGTGCCAGTATGCCTGGGACAGGGGGGCTTGAGCAGTACTTC. This encodes CASMPGTGGLEQYF.